This TCR beta chain was sequenced for a study of neurological immune-mediated disorders. Study-wide results and caveats: Levels of TCR clonal expansion peaked in HTLV-1-associated myelopathy and reached their lowest in multiple sclerosis, under those of healthy controls. None of the CDR3 amino acid sequences of expanded clones were shared across subjects, and this suggested private repertoires in all groups.

Per the germline V gene, CDR1 is LNHNV and CDR2 is YYDKDF (reference sequence). The CDR3 extends over 13 amino acids. The V end was cut by 8 bases, the J end by 1 base, with 11 bases between. Time point noted: technical triplicate 3. Preparation of the unsorted libraries drew on 2 million PBMCs stored at -80 C. 5'RACE with 10-nucleotide random UMIs produced the cDNA. TCRdb re-analysed the 5' RACE reads in MiXCR, keeping a single row per CDR3 protein. The sample has nearly 45,000 distinct CDR3 sequences; 20% to 25% are singletons. This clonotype was counted at least ten times. What it binds is unknown. The V call is TRBV15, the J call TRBJ2-5; a weak D match, TRBD2 (5 bases). The sample consisted of PBMCs. This TCR was recovered from a man aged 60 to 69 with HTLV-1-associated myelopathy (HAM/TSP). CDR3 nucleotide sequence: TGTGCCACCGCCGAGGGTCCCCAAGAGACCCAGTACTTC. It is translated as CATAEGPQETQYF. Combining the CDR3 with reference TRBV15 and TRBJ2-5 gives the whole variable domain DAMVIQNPRYQVTQFGKPVTLSCSQTLNHNVMYWYQQKSSQAPKLLFHYYDKDFNNEADTPDNFQSRRPNTSFCFLDIRSPGLGDTAMYLCATAEGPQETQYFGPGTRLLVL.